This entry lists 8 T cell receptor beta chains sequenced from one sample in a study of T cell responses to AZD1222 COVID-19 vaccine. Profiling relied on immunoSEQ multiplex PCR, and the TCRdb table lists in-frame clones only, not all of them. This repertoire shows around 100,000 clones, more than 85% found once; its top ten account for roughly 7.7%. Sample: peripheral blood, taken on day 0 of AZD1222 vaccination. The receptors were gathered from an adult in good health.

The rearrangement links TRBV27 to TRBJ1-1; the D is unclear. The CDR3 extends over 11 amino acids. Germline CDR1 reads MNHEY; CDR2 reads SMNVEV (reference sequence). V was clipped by 5 bases and J by 11 bases, with 12 bases between them. The CDR3 coding sequence is TGTGCCAGCAGTACGGGAAATCTTGCTTTCTTT. Translated: CASSTGNLAFF.

This clone was observed a handful of times. This chain uses TRBV21-1 with TRBJ2-2; the listed D gene, TRBD2, was not tested against the DNA. TRBV21-1 is designated a pseudogene. The length of the CDR3 is 17 residues. CDR3 loop: CASSPREGLRNTGELFF. The CDR3 coding sequence is TGTGCCAGCAGCCCTCGGGAGGGACTCCGTAATACCGGGGAGCTGTTTTTT.

This clone was seen once. The chain uses TRBV7-2 and TRBJ1-1; D is unclear. CDR1 SGHTA and CDR2 FQGNSA come from the germline V gene. The V end was cut by 5 bases, the J end by 0 bases, with 10 bases between. The CDR3 runs to 14 residues. In DNA, the CDR3 is TGTGCCAGCAGCGTGGGGTTGGTGAACACTGAAGCTTTCTTT. Its translation is CASSVGLVNTEAFF.

The chain recombines TRBV5-4 with TRBJ2-1, with 9 bases aligning to TRBD1. Germline V CDR1 and CDR2: SGHNT, YYREEE (reference sequence). CDR3 size: 15 residues. Trimming cost V 4 bases and J 2 bases; bases outside gene matches: 4. The CDR3 here is CASSPTGGTYNEQFF. CDR3 bases: TGTGCCAGCAGCCCCACAGGGGGCACCTACAATGAGCAGTTCTTC.

This clone was counted a single time. The chain employs TRBV28 and TRBJ1-2; D ambiguous. Trimming removed 6 bases from V and 2 bases from J, with 16 bases in between. CDR1 is MDHEN, CDR2 SYDVKM, per germline. The CDR3 loop spans 15 amino acids. The DNA for the CDR3 is TGTGCCAGCAGCTCCCCAGGATACACCAACTATGGCTACACCTTC. It yields the protein CASSSPGYTNYGYTF.

The chain employs TRBV6-5 and TRBJ2-3; the D is unclear. CDR3 length: 13 residues. V was pared by 4 bases and J by 5 bases, with 10 bases between. CDR1 is MNHEY, CDR2 SVGAGI, per germline. The CDR3 DNA reads TGTGCCAGCAGTTCGCGGTCCAGAGATACGCAGTATTTT. Protein product: CASSSRSRDTQYF.

This clone appeared once. The chain is built from TRBV6-4 and TRBJ2-3; D possibly corresponds to TRBD2 (7 bases). This CDR3 region has 15 residues. Germline V lookup: CDR1 MRHNA, CDR2 SNTAGT. Trimming removed 3 bases from V and 0 bases from J, with 10 bases in between. This chain's CDR3 is CASSESGGSTDTQYF. CDR3 bases: TGTGCCAGCAGTGAATCGGGGGGCAGCACAGATACGCAGTATTTT.

This chain links TRBV29-1 with TRBJ1-1, with TRBD1 identical over 8 bases. Germline lookup yields CDR1 SQVTM and CDR2 ANQGSEA. After removal of 6 bases from V and 1 base from J, the junction contained 4 bases not matched to a gene. CDR3 length: 13 amino acids. The CDR3, as DNA: TGCAGCGTCGGACAGGGTCAGAACACTGAAGCTTTCTTT. Translation: CSVGQGQNTEAFF.